The present TCR beta chain was sequenced within a study of beta chain features in type 1 diabetes. At the level of the study: Healthy donors resembled patients in age, gender and cell yields.

Study-wide results and limits: Whatever favoring of shorter templates PCR might show would apply equally to patients and controls. Among type 1 diabetes patients, VDJ junctions had fewer insertions and more deletions.

The CDR3 runs to 12 residues. Trimming removed 4 bases from V and 2 bases from J, with 3 bases in between. The germline gives CDR1 MGHDK, CDR2 SYGVNS. A heparinised blood draw that averaged around 110 mL was obtained once from each donor. This clone was picked up a small number of times. Antigen unknown. This CDR3 is also generated by other DNA sequences in the sample. Reverse transcribing all isolated RNA meant expressed TCRB transcripts were sequenced. Assay: immunoSEQ multiplex PCR; the TCRdb copy retains only in-frame clones and omits some. This sample has a few hundred thousand clones, with roughly 15% found just once.

Sequenced material: central memory CD4+ T cells from blood. The sequence came from a man aged 25 to 40 in good health. The chain joins TRBV25-1 to TRBJ1-5; D gene uncertain. The CDR3 sequence: CASSVGNQPQHF. CDR3 coding DNA: TGTGCCAGCAGTGTAGGCAATCAGCCCCAGCATTTT.